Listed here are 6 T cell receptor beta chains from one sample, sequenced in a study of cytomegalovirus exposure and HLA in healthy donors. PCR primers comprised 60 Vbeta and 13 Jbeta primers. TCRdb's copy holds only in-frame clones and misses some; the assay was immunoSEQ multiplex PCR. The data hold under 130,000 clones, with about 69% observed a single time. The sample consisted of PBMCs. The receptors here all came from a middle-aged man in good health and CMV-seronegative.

The CDR3 protein is CAISRQGSTEAFF. The CDR3 DNA reads TGTGCCATCAGTCGACAGGGGAGCACTGAAGCTTTCTTT. This chain connects TRBV10-3 to TRBJ1-1; 8 positions agree with TRBD1. The CDR3 has 13 amino acids. V was clipped by 5 bases and J by 4 bases; unmatched bases: 3. Per the germline V gene, CDR1 is ENHRY and CDR2 is SYGVKD.

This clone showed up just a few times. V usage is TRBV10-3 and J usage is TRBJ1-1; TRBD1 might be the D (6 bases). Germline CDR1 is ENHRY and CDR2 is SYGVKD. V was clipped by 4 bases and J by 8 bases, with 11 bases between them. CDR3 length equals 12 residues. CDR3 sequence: CAISGGQTEAFF. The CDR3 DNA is TGTGCCATCAGTGGGGGACAAACCGAAGCTTTCTTT.

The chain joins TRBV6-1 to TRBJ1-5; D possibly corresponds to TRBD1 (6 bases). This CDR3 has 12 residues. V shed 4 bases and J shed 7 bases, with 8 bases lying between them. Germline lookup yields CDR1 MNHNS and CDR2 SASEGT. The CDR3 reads CASSGGGQPQHF. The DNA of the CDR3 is TGTGCCAGCAGTGGAGGGGGACAGCCCCAGCATTTT.

The CDR3 DNA reads as TGCGCCAGCAGCCTTACCGGGACAGGGAACACCGGGGAGCTGTTTTTT. It specifies CASSLTGTGNTGELFF. The V gene is TRBV5-1, the J gene TRBJ2-2, with 8 bases matching TRBD1. The CDR3 sequence is 16 residues long. Germline V gene sequence: CDR1 SGHRS, CDR2 YFSETQ. Trimming removed 4 bases from V and 1 base from J; junction bases left unmatched: 6.

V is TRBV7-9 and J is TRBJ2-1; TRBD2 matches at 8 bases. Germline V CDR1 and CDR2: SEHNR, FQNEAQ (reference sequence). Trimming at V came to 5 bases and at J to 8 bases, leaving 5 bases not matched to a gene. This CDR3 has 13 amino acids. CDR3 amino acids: CASSQPGGDEQFF. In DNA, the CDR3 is TGTGCCAGCAGCCAGCCGGGGGGGGATGAGCAGTTCTTC. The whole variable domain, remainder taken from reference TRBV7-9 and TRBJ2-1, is DTGVSQNPRHKITKRGQNVTFRCDPISEHNRLYWYRQTLGQGPEFLTYFQNEAQLEKSRLLSDRFSAERPKGSFSTLEIQRTEQGDSAMYLCASSQPGGDEQFFGPGTRLTVL.

CDR3 residues: CASSYGTWRPQHF. Here the CDR3 DNA reads TGTGCCAGCAGTTACGGGACTTGGCGGCCCCAGCATTTT. V gene TRBV6-5 combines with J gene TRBJ1-5; tentatively, D is TRBD1 (5 bases). CDR3 length equals 13 residues. Per germline, CDR1 MNHEY and CDR2 SVGAGI. V lost 2 bases to trimming and J lost 9 bases, with 11 bases between them.